This entry concerns a single T cell receptor (beta chain). This table comes from immunoSEQ multiplex PCR, and its TCRdb copy is limited to in-frame clones, with some not included. The sample holds under 400,000 clones; 93% are singletons and the top ten take around 6%. The data stem from a study of brain T cells in children with intractable seizures. Time point defined: blood from clinic visit 5 months post-surgery; TSC patient then seizure free. There are 12 residues in the CDR3. V lost 4 bases and J 6 bases, leaving 9 bases between the germline ends. Looked up from germline, CDR1 is SNHLY and CDR2 is FYNNEI.

This specimen was peripheral blood, taken approximately 5 months after surgery. This sequence joins TRBV2 and TRBJ1-2; a weak D match, TRBD1 (5 bases). The TCR was taken from a boy younger than two with tuberous sclerosis and intractable seizures. The DNA of the CDR3 is TGTGCCAGCAGTGGTCAAGGGGATGGCTACACCTTC. It translates to CASSGQGDGYTF.